This T cell receptor (beta chain) was identified in a study of blood T cells in healthy people across ages. With a J-beta primer mix and a sample-barcoded 5' primer, a second PCR ran about 6 to 11 cycles. With 12 random nucleotides, a template-switch adaptor tagged each individual cDNA molecule. Each CDR3 protein gets one entry after TCRdb re-called the 5' RACE reads with MiXCR. The table includes about a million distinct CDR3 sequences, 30% to 40% detected once. The clonotype comes from a man between 18 and 29 years old in good health. The specimen was blood.

This chain's CDR3 is CAISDRRAVADTQYF. The DNA of the CDR3 is TGTGCCATCAGTGACCGACGGGCCGTGGCAGATACGCAGTATTTT. The chain is built from TRBV10-3 and TRBJ2-3, with D unclear. Trimming took 3 bases from V and 4 from J, leaving 14 bases between them. Germline V gene lookup returns CDR1 ENHRY and CDR2 SYGVKD. This CDR3 has 15 amino acids.